This T cell receptor (beta chain) was sequenced during a study of monozygotic twins with inflammatory bowel disease. General observations from the study: IBD patients showed reduced TCRbeta diversity (inverse Simpson) versus healthy co-twins.

Germline V gene lookup returns CDR1 SGHTA and CDR2 FQGNSA. The CDR3 has 12 amino acids. TCR libraries each used around 3,300 ng of total RNA. Researchers generated cDNA in eight separate reactions per sample. Using the 5' RACE reads, TCRdb records one entry per CDR3 protein without DNA. This table lists fewer than 110,000 distinct CDR3 sequences. About this clonotype: Its antigen remains unidentified.

Blood was drawn at approximately 2.3 ml per donor. This chain uses TRBV7-2 with TRBJ2-2. The receptor was isolated from a human donor with ulcerative colitis or Crohn's disease, or a healthy co-twin of an affected twin (not recorded which). The sequencing input was blood. CDR3 protein: CASSLILGELFF.